This TCR beta chain was found in a study of neurological immune-mediated disorders (dated by TCRdb to between 2018 and 2020). As for the study more broadly: Peripheral blood TCR-beta repertoires from HTLV-I-associated myelopathy (HAM/TSP) patients, multiple sclerosis patients and healthy controls were compared by UMI-based sequencing. The 85 to 110 TCR-beta libraries included longitudinal samples, technical triplicates and paired sorted CD4+ and CD8+ T-cell subsets alongside PBMC samples. The cohort comprised about 68 subjects: around 15 HAM/TSP patients, approximately 34 multiple sclerosis patients and 20 or so healthy controls. Overall study results and their limits: TCR clonal expansion was highest in HAM/TSP patients and lowest in MS patients, with MS patients falling below even healthy controls. No identical CDR3 amino acid sequences were shared among expanded clones across subjects, suggesting private TCR-beta repertoires in all groups.

cDNA synthesis used template-switch 5'RACE with a primer carrying a 10-nucleotide random unique molecular identifier tagging each TCR transcript. Each sequencing run produced over 160 million TCR-beta sequences covering 15-18 subjects. The RNeasy kit was used to extract total RNA. The KAPA Real-time Library Amplification kit was used to amplify TCR-beta VDJ regions with primers for the TCR constant region and the 5'RACE anchor. Sample indexes and Illumina adaptors were added in a first PCR, after which library yield was increased in a second PCR. After Ampure bead purification, the TCR product of roughly 650 bp was size-selected on a 2% E-gel SizeSelection system. Before pooling, library quality was assessed on a Bioanalyzer, concentration was determined with Qubit, and library quantification was performed with the Kapa Library Quantification kit. Libraries were sequenced paired-end 2 x 150 bp on an Illumina HiSeq 2500. To increase sequence diversity, about 23-32% phiX was spiked into each library pool. The paper's data handling went like this. Quality-filtered reads were processed with the UMI-based MiGEC pipeline, and over 80% of raw TCR sequences were removed by the MiGEC pipeline during error correction. VDJ genes were aligned to IMGT germline references, and each clonotype was defined by a unique CDR3 amino acid sequence together with V-J genes. Clonal expansion, Shannon diversity and CDR3 relatedness were evaluated with VDJtools (CalcPairwiseDistances, ClusterSamples), while phylogenetic trees were built in CLCbio workbench. Expanded clones were defined as having at least 8 unique UMIs, based on coefficient-of-variation modelling across technical triplicates. TCRdb passed the public sequencing reads through fastp at Q25 and MiXCR, retaining productive beta sequences. Identical CDR3 protein sequences are pooled into one entry, listed with their most common genes and DNA. Here the V and J calls rest on TCRdb's processing, not on the authors' analysis. The sample has tens of thousands of distinct CDR3 sequences on record, more than 20% of them singletons. The ten largest make up approximately 23% of the sample.

On this clonotype itself: The antigen this receptor binds is unknown. Base quality data are lacking; no much larger clone is found one base away.

The CDR3 covers 13 residues, taking in both the cysteine and the phenylalanine. The only DNA kept is the CDR3, 39 bases in frame from the first base. From a lookup of the germline V gene, CDR1 and CDR2 are SGHTA and FQGTGA. V was cut back by 5 bases and J by 2 bases, leaving a gap of 9 bases between them. Blood bank volunteers in Maryland, USA served as the healthy controls. Libraries from unsorted PBMCs were made from 2 million PBMCs kept in RNAlater at -80 degrees C until RNA extraction. Peripheral blood was subjected to Ficoll-Hypaque density gradient centrifugation to isolate PBMCs, which were then cryopreserved in liquid nitrogen.

Sample: PBMCs. This clonotype originated in a woman in her 70s in good health. The sequence is built from TRBV7-3 and TRBJ1-1; the D gene identity is not certain. The nucleotides read TGTGCCAGCAGCACACTTCCTAACACTGAAGCTTTCTTT. This yields the protein CASSTLPNTEAFF.